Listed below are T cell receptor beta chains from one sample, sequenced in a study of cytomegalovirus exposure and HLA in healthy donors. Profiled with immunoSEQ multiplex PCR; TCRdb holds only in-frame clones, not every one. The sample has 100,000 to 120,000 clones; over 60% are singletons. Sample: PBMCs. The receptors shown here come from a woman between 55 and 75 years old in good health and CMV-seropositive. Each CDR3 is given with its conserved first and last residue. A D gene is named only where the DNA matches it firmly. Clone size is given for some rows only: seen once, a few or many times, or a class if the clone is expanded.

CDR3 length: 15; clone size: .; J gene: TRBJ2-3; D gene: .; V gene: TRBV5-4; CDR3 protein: CASSRQLRVPDTQYF; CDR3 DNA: TGTGCCAGCAGTCGACAGCTTCGGGTCCCAGATACGCAGTATTTT
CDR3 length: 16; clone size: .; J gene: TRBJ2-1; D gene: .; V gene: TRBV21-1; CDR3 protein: CASNTPGATPYLAQFF; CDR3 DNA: TGTGCCAGCAACACCCCGGGAGCCACCCCGTATCTGGCGCAGTTCTTC
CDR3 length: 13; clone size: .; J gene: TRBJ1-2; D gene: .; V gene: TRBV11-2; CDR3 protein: CASSSSGYYGYTF; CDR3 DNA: TGTGCCAGCAGCTCCTCAGGATACTATGGCTACACCTTC
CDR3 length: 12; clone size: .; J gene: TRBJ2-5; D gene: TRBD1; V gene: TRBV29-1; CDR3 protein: CSVGDRDTTQYF; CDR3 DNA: TGCAGCGTGGGAGACAGGGATACGACCCAGTACTTC
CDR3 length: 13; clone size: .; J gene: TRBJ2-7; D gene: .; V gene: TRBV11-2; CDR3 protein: CAGRADTSYEQYF; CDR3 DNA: TGTGCCGGCCGGGCGGACACTTCCTACGAGCAGTACTTC
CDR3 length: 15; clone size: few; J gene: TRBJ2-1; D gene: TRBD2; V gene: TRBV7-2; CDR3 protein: CASSTIAGLGNEQFF; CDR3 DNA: TGTGCCAGCAGCACCATAGCGGGATTGGGCAATGAGCAGTTCTTC
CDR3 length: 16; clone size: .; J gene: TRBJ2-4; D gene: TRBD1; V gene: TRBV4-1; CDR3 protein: CASSLYTTGGKNIQYF; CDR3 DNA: TGCGCCAGCAGCCTCTATACGACAGGGGGAAAAAACATTCAGTACTTC
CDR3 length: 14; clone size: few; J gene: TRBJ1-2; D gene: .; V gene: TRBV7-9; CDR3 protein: CASSLDGFNYGYTF; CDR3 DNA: TGTGCCAGCAGCTTAGACGGTTTTAACTATGGCTACACCTTC
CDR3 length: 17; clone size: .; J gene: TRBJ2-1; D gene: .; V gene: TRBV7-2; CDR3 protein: CASSPGPGETSYNEQFF; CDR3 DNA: TGTGCCAGCAGCCCTGGGCCCGGGGAAACCTCCTACAATGAGCAGTTCTTC
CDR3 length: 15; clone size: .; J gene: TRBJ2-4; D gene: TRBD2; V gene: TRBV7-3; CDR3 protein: CASSSAGGGGNIQYF; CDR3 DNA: TGTGCCAGCAGCTCCGCGGGGGGGGGAGGAAACATTCAGTACTTC
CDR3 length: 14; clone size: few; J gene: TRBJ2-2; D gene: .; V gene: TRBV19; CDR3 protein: CASSIGGDTGELFF; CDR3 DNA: TGTGCCAGTAGTATAGGGGGGGACACCGGGGAGCTGTTTTTT
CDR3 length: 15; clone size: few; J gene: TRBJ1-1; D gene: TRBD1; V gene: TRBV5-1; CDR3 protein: CASSTLTGWVTEAFF; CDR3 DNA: TGCGCCAGCAGCACCCTGACAGGGTGGGTCACTGAAGCTTTCTTT
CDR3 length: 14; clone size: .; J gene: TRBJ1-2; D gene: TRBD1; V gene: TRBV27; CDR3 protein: CASSLLQGVDGYTF; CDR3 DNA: TGTGCCAGCAGTTTATTACAGGGGGTGGATGGCTACACCTTC
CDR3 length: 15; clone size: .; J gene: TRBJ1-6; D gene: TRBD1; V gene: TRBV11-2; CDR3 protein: CASSLPGQGRSPLHF; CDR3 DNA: TGTGCCAGCAGCTTACCGGGACAGGGCCGTTCACCCCTCCACTTT
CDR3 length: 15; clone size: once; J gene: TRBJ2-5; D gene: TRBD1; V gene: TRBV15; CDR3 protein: CATSRDRDTQETQYF; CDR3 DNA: TGTGCCACCAGCAGGGACAGGGACACACAAGAGACCCAGTACTTC
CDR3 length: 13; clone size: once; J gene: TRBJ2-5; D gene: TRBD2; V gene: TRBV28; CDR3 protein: CASNGLVQETQYF; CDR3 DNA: TGTGCCAGCAACGGACTAGTCCAAGAGACCCAGTACTTC
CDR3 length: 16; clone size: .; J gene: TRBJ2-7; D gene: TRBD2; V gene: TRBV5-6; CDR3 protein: CASYGLADFSPYEQYF; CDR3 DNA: TGTGCCAGCTACGGGCTAGCGGATTTTTCCCCCTACGAGCAGTACTTC
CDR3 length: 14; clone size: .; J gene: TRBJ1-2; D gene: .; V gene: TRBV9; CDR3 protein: CASSTGDSFYGYTF; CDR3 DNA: TGTGCCAGCAGCACGGGTGACAGTTTCTATGGCTACACCTTC
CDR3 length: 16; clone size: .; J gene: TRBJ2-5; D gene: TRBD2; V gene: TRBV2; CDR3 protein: CASSDWTSGRQETQYF; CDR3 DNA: TGTGCCAGCAGCGACTGGACTAGCGGGAGGCAAGAGACCCAGTACTTC